Many counts were recorded for the clone carrying this T cell receptor (beta chain). V dropped 0 bases and J dropped 4 bases, with 4 bases sitting between them. Per germline, CDR1 SGHRS and CDR2 YFSETQ. The CDR3 loop spans 13 amino acids. The TCRbeta library was prepared with unique molecular identifiers. TCRdb fed the PCR reads into MiXCR, producing one record per CDR3 protein. Of about 830,000 distinct CDR3 sequences in the sample, about 16% were seen once. These data belong to a study of T-cell reconstitution after alpha-beta-depleted transplantation in children. The TCR originated in a male patient aged 10 to 17 who had a stem cell transplant for acute lymphoblastic leukemia, so the T cells may come from the graft donor. The material was PBMCs, mostly from graft donor cells, obtained 360 days after TCRalphabeta/CD19-depleted stem cell transplant. The chain uses TRBV5-1 and TRBJ2-2; D unresolved. The CDR3, as DNA: TGCGCCAGCAGCTTGGTAGCCACCGGGGAGCTGTTTTTT. Translated, it gives CASSLVATGELFF.